This T cell receptor (beta chain) was captured in a study of identical twins. Findings of the study overall: Sequences that were beta out-of-frame showed weaker excess twin sharing.

A universal primer site came from template switching; cDNA carried unique molecular identifiers. TCRdb analysed the 5' RACE reads with MiXCR anew, one entry per CDR3 protein. The table has nearly 900,000 distinct CDR3 sequences, roughly an eighth seen once. In regard to this clonotype: What it recognizes is unknown.

Germline CDR1 is LNHNV and CDR2 is YYDKDF (reference sequence). The CDR3 loop spans 15 amino acids. These data were also reused for a study on yellow fever vaccine responses in identical twins. From that paper: Reportedly, twins showed a vaccine T cell response that looked partly convergent and partly personalized.

This receptor was identified in a woman in her late teens or twenties in good health. The J gene is TRBJ2-7, the V gene TRBV15; D possibly corresponds to TRBD1 (6 bases). The sequenced sample consisted of PBMCs. The CDR3 loop is CATSRDTGSSHEQYV. In DNA form, the CDR3 reads TGTGCCACCAGCAGAGATACAGGGAGCTCCCACGAGCAGTACGTC.